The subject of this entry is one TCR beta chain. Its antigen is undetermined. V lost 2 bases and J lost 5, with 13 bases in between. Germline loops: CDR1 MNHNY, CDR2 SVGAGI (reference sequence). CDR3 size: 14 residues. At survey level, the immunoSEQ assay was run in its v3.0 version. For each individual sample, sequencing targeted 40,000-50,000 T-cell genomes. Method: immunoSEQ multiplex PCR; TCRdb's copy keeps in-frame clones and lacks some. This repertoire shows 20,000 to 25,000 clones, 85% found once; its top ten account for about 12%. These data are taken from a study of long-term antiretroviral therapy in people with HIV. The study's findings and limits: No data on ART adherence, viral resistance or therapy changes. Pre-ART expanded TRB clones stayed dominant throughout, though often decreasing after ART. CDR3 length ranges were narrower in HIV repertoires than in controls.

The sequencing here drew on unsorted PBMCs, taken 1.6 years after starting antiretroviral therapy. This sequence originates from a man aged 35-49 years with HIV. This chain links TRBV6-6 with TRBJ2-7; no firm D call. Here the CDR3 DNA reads TGTGCCAGCAGTTACCCCGGGTCTTTTAACGAGCAGTACTTC. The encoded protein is CASSYPGSFNEQYF.